This T cell receptor (beta chain) was obtained from a study of blood T cell repertoires in COVID-19. The CDR3 covers 16 residues. Germline V gives CDR1 MNHEY, CDR2 SVGEGT. The germline V and J ends were trimmed by 2 bases and 7 bases, with 20 bases remaining between them. Only in-frame clones appear in the TCRdb table, and some are missing; sequencing was by immunoSEQ multiplex PCR. The sample has some 200,000 clones, 80% seen once. This chain links TRBV6-2 or TRBV6-3 with TRBJ2-5, with D uncertain. The source of this sequence is a woman aged 70 to 79 with acute or convalescent COVID-19. The sample was peripheral blood. In DNA, the CDR3 is TGTGCCAGCAGTTACGGCGCAGGTAGAAGAATTGCGACCCAGTACTTC. This sequence encodes CASSYGAGRRIATQYF.